This T cell receptor (beta chain) comes out of a study of T cells in Graves' hyperthyroidism and ophthalmopathy. Background on the study: Initial diagnosis, before any treatment, was when peripheral blood was collected. Overall study results and limits: Blood held most thyroid clonotypes expanded above 0.001 frequency. The authors' 13 V-J model separated ophthalmopathy from stable hyperthyroidism. Ophthalmopathy, as predicted by the model, came a median roughly 6.5 months after the prediction.

RNA transcripts gave rise to amplified TCR beta CDR3 regions. A set of HTBI primers served as the primers for a first-round RT-PCR of the TCR CDR3. TCRdb itself ran the multiplex PCR reads through MiXCR, one entry per CDR3 protein. The profile shows 800,000 or so distinct CDR3 sequences, roughly 37% of them singletons. The CDR3 extends over 15 amino acids. Per the germline V gene, CDR1 is LNHDA and CDR2 is SQIVND (reference sequence). Trimming shortened V by 2 bases and J by 1 base, and 11 bases separated the two germline ends. This clonotype was detected many times. The target antigen is unknown. The TCR was taken from a young man with Graves' hyperthyroidism. Specimen: blood. The chain is built from TRBV19 and TRBJ1-1, with a tentative D call TRBD1 (5 bases). DNA of the CDR3: TGTGCCAGTAGTATACGCGGGGGAGCGAACACTGAAGCTTTCTTT. Protein product: CASSIRGGANTEAFF.